The TCR beta chain described here comes from a study of cytomegalovirus exposure and HLA in healthy donors. It was with 60 Vbeta and 13 Jbeta primers that the PCR ran. In the original processing: Tens of millions of unique TCR beta chains, some 9.9 million shared, were counted in a later analysis. Here immunoSEQ multiplex PCR was the method, and the copy in TCRdb shows in-frame clones only, minus some. V, J and clone size are taken as reported in that table, and D and trimming were inferred from the DNA itself. Of 100,000 to 140,000 clones in the sample, roughly 80% were seen once. V was trimmed by 7 bases and J by 7 bases, leaving 5 bases between them. The CDR3 consists of 10 residues. The germline gives CDR1 KGHSH, CDR2 LQKENI.

The source is a man aged 25-45 years in good health and CMV-seronegative. The chain links TRBV18 to TRBJ1-5, with no clear D. Sequenced material: PBMCs. The CDR3 sequence: CASLGQPQHF. The CDR3 nucleotides read TGTGCCAGCTTGGGCCAGCCCCAGCATTTT.